This TCR beta chain comes out of a study of blood T cell repertoires in COVID-19. Membership in each cohort depended on participant-reported clinical history. Study processing details: The authors estimated nucleated cell counts from reference gene primer amplification. Data came from immunoSEQ multiplex PCR; TCRdb stores just in-frame clones and leaves some out. The DNA gave D and trimming, while V, J and clone size come from that table. The table records about 170,000 clones, more than 85% of them present only once. The sample consisted of PBMCs or T cells enriched from blood (not recorded which). The TCR originated in a human donor with acute COVID-19. The donor label of this sample is uncertain.

CDR3 DNA: TGTGCCAGCATTTTCACGGGTCCCTCCGCGCCCCAGCATTTT. It yields the protein CASIFTGPSAPQHF. V is TRBV28 and J is TRBJ1-5; no clear D. The CDR3 is 14 residues long. Germline V lookup: CDR1 MDHEN, CDR2 SYDVKM. V was trimmed by 7 bases and J by 9 bases, leaving 19 bases between them.